The clone carrying this TCR beta chain counts as medium-sized. Its specificity is not known. TCRdb reprocessed the 5' RACE reads via MiXCR and lists one record per CDR3 protein. The sample yields some 40,000 distinct CDR3 sequences, approximately 6.8% seen once. V dropped 2 bases and J dropped 8; count of bases not matched to a gene: 3. The germline gives CDR1 SGHRS, CDR2 YFSETQ. The CDR3 length is 13 residues. The data belong to a study of T-cell memory formation after mild COVID-19. Overall study context: TCR clusters were mostly donor specific.

Study-wide findings and caveats: Clones shrinking between day 15 and 85 showed a balanced CD4/CD8 split, and those that grew later tilted toward CD4+.

The sample was PBMCs or a T cell subset sorted from them (not recorded which). The V call is TRBV5-1, the J call TRBJ2-1; 8 bases align to TRBD1. The receptor comes from a man aged 18 to 29 who had mild COVID-19 (a few samples of this study predate the infection). Cell type and time point are not known. CDR3 DNA sequence: TGCGCCAGCAGCTTCAGGGGGCTCGATGAGCAGTTCTTC. It encodes CASSFRGLDEQFF.